This TCR beta chain was identified in a study of T cell responses to AZD1222 COVID-19 vaccine (dated by TCRdb to 2020 to 2022). Study-level background: AZD1222 recipients whose second dose came at about 4 weeks and those whose second dose came at about 12 weeks were combined into one group, since spike-specific TCR depth and breadth did not differ between the two schedules. Trial participants were enrolled by age into subgroups of 18-55, 56-69 and 70-plus years, and 148, 28 and 57 TCR-sequenced participants, respectively, were included in these subgroups. A total of 230 to 250 trial participants underwent TCR sequencing, of whom around 210 had received two doses of AZD1222 and around 25 had received two doses of the MenACWY control vaccine.

CDR3 length: 14 amino acids, cysteine to phenylalanine. The read is trimmed to its CDR3 DNA, 42 bases read in frame from base 1. The germline V gene encodes CDR1 SGHRS and CDR2 YFSETQ. The V end loses 5 bases and the J end loses 3 bases, and a stretch of 14 bases separates them. Overall study outcomes, separate from this receptor: The vaccine-associated CD4 TCRs covered the entire spike protein, and the dominant responses fell in regions 160-218 and 743-854. In the small 56-69-year group, the increase in depth fell short of significance, most likely because of low power. Conclusions about previously exposed vaccinees are limited, since just five to seven AZD1222 recipients were seropositive for SARS-CoV-2 at baseline. After two AZD1222 doses, both the breadth and the depth of spike-specific TCRs were significantly higher than at day 0 and than in MenACWY recipients. No day 14 peak-response samples were available, so repertoires were characterized only after the peak T cell response. Most participants were white British and females outnumbered males, and the authors suggested that clonal diversity may have been underestimated. Epitopes outside the regions mutated in the B.1.351 and B.1.1.7 variants were reportedly recognized by nearly half of the unique spike-specific TCRs.

Concerning this clone itself: The clone's antigen remains unknown. No much larger clone is present one base from it, and per-base qualities are unavailable.

The CDR3 regions of human TCRbeta chains were analyzed by immunosequencing. The authors processed their data as follows. TCRs in the repertoires were compared against a reference library of SARS-CoV-2-specific TCRs that had been generated with the MIRA antigen-specificity platform. Breadth was defined as the fraction of unique TCRs that were SARS-CoV-2-associated. Depth was defined as the fraction of total T cells that were SARS-CoV-2-associated. Using the MIRA data, each spike-specific TCR was assigned both to the spike region to which the TCR was reactive and to a CD4 or CD8 class. Log10-transformed breadth and depth values were compared by one-way ANOVA with Sidak's multiple comparisons tests. Imported from immuneACCESS, the table was reduced by TCRdb to in-frame sequences with V and J called. These copies leave out some clones; in studies compared against another copy, an unresolved V gene accounts for under half, and the cause of the remainder is not known. V, J and clone size are taken as reported in that table, and D and trimming were inferred from the DNA itself. Within this sample are about 140,000 clones, with roughly 92% of them counted one time only. Jointly, the top ten make up about 5.1% of the sample.

This specimen's time point label, per the study, means: baseline before first vaccination. Vaccinee samples came from UK trials COV001 and COV002, including a single-blind randomized controlled phase 2/3 trial of AZD1222 (ChAdOx1 nCoV-19) in healthy adults. For TCRbeta chain sequencing, PBMC samples were collected from trial participants at day 0 and at day 28 after the second dose. The clonotype was recovered from an adult in good health. The sequence is built from TRBV5-1 and TRBJ1-1, with the D gene not confidently named. The source material was peripheral blood, sampled on day 0 of AZD1222 vaccination. At the DNA level, the sequence is TGCGCCAGCAGAAGGACGGTAGGAGACACTGAAGCTTTCTTT. It is translated as CASRRTVGDTEAFF.